The present T cell receptor (beta chain) was sequenced within a study of blood T cell repertoires in COVID-19. Study at large: PBMCs, B-cell-depleted T cells, or T cells were the source of the cDNA or gDNA that made up the material.

V was trimmed by 7 bases and J by 2 bases, leaving 12 bases between them. Germline V gene sequence: CDR1 LNHDA, CDR2 SQIVND (reference sequence). The CDR3 is made up of 15 amino acids. Authors' methods: Using reference gene primer amplification, nucleated cell counts were estimated. Produced via immunoSEQ multiplex PCR; TCRdb's table is partial and in-frame only. D and trimming come from the DNA, and the V and J calls and clone size come from that table. The data contain about 670,000 clones, over 80% of them singletons. The sample holds a few counts of this clone. Sequenced: peripheral blood. The receptor's source is a woman in her late teens or twenties with acute or convalescent COVID-19. V is TRBV19 and J is TRBJ1-6; D gene unclear. The CDR3 loop reads CASTLTYPYNSPLHF. The DNA for the CDR3 is TGTGCCAGTACCCTGACATACCCCTATAATTCACCCCTCCACTTT.